Listed here are 19 T cell receptor beta chains from one sample, sequenced in a study of blood T cells in healthy people across ages. A second PCR, run for roughly 7 to 11 cycles, used a sample-barcoded 5' primer plus a J-beta primer mix. Via MiXCR, TCRdb re-called the 5' RACE reads, giving one row per CDR3 protein. Among more than 800,000 distinct CDR3 sequences listed, 29% were seen once. Source material: blood. Receptors originate from a woman older than 75 in good health.

This chain links TRBV12-3 or TRBV12-4 with TRBJ1-1; D is possibly TRBD1 (5 bases). This CDR3 is built from 13 residues. Trimming stripped 1 base from V and 4 bases from J, with 7 bases between. CDR3 nucleotide sequence: TGTGCCAGCAGTTTAGGAGGGGTCACTGAAGCTTTCTTT. Translation gives CASSLGGVTEAFF.

This clonotype showed up many times. The chain links TRBV27 to TRBJ2-5; D perhaps matches TRBD2 (7 bases). The germline gives CDR1 MNHEY, CDR2 SMNVEV (reference sequence). The CDR3 is 15 amino acids. V shed 6 bases and J shed 5 bases, with 19 bases lying between them. In DNA form, the CDR3 reads TGTGCCAGCAGCCCCACGCGGGGGCCATCGGAGACCCAGTACTTC. Its translation is CASSPTRGPSETQYF.

This clonotype was seen only a few times. This rearrangement joins TRBV30 to TRBJ1-2, with D unresolved. The CDR3 runs to 14 residues. Germline V gives CDR1 GTSNPN, CDR2 SVGIG (reference sequence). V was trimmed by 0 bases and J by 7 bases, leaving 15 bases between them. CDR3: CAWSVTAAGGGYTF. As DNA, the CDR3 is TGTGCCTGGAGTGTAACGGCGGCTGGTGGTGGCTACACCTTC.

About this clonotype itself: A much larger clonotype is one base distant, so this may be a read error. The J gene is TRBJ2-1, the V gene TRBV7-2, with 11 positions matching TRBD2. The CDR3 is 15 residues long. The V gene end was trimmed by 0 bases and the J gene end by 13 bases; junction bases not matched to a gene: 8. Germline-derived CDR1 and CDR2 are SGHTA and FQGNSA. CDR3 region: CASSLAGLAVETQFF. Written as DNA, the CDR3 is TGTGCCAGCAGCTTAGCGGGACTAGCGGTAGAGACCCAGTTCTTC.

A remark on this clonotype: A much larger clone is a single base away; this may be a read error. The chain employs TRBV6-5 and TRBJ1-5; D is ambiguous. Germline V gives CDR1 MNHEY, CDR2 SVGAGI. The CDR3 loop spans 15 amino acids. CDR3 in DNA: TGTGCCGGCAGTAAAGTCGGAGATAGCAATCAGCCCCAGCATTTT. The encoded protein is CAGSKVGDSNQPQHF.

Notes on this clonotype: A single base separates this from a much larger clone, so it may be a read error. The chain has TRBV20-1 and TRBJ1-1; a possible D gene is TRBD1 (6 bases). The V gene's germline CDR1 is DFQATT and CDR2 SNEGSKA (reference sequence). V dropped 2 bases and J dropped 5 bases, with 21 bases sitting between them. The CDR3 covers 16 residues. The CDR3 is CSARPRTGGRDTEAFF. CDR3 bases: TGCAGTGCTAGACCACGGACGGGGGGCAGGGATACTGAAGCTTTCTTT.

This clonotype was found a few times. The V call is TRBV20-1, the J call TRBJ1-5; D perhaps matches TRBD1 (6 bases). Trimming removed 0 bases from V and 1 base from J, with 13 bases in between. CDR3 length equals 16 residues. CDR1 DFQATT and CDR2 SNEGSKA come from the germline V gene (reference sequence). The CDR3 DNA is TGCAGTGCTAGAGATGGGACATCTTGGAGCAATCAGCCCCAGCATTTT. Its translation is CSARDGTSWSNQPQHF.

Only a few counts were recorded for this clonotype. The rearrangement links TRBV7-8 to TRBJ2-1; TRBD2 matches at 9 bases. The V segment lost 4 bases and the J segment 10 bases; nucleotides outside the gene matches: 11. This CDR3 spans 15 amino acids. In germline, CDR1 is SGHVS, CDR2 FQNEAQ. CDR3 DNA: TGTGCCAGCAGCTCGGGCGCGGGGGGGCCTCGGGAGCAGTTCTTC. Its protein product is CASSSGAGGPREQFF.

This clonotype was detected ten times or more. V and J are TRBV9 and TRBJ2-5, with 11 bases matching TRBD2. J gave up 2 bases and V 4 bases, and 10 bases lay outside the gene matches. Germline-derived CDR1 and CDR2 are SGDLS and YYNGEE. CDR3 size: 17 residues. In DNA form, the CDR3 reads TGTGCCAGCAGCCTCCGGGGTAGCGGGGGGGTACAAGAGACCCAGTACTTC. Translation: CASSLRGSGGVQETQYF.

V usage is TRBV12-3 or TRBV12-4 and J usage is TRBJ2-3; the match to TRBD2 covers 7 bases. The CDR3 runs to 14 residues. The ends lost 0 bases at V and 5 bases at J; junction bases unmatched: 2. The CDR3 is CASSLAGRVDTQYF. In nucleotides, the CDR3 is TGTGCCAGCAGTTTAGCGGGGAGGGTAGATACGCAGTATTTT.

This clonotype turned up a few times. The CDR3 DNA reads TGTGCCAGCAGGCCAGGGGACAATGAGCAGTTCTTC. It specifies CASRPGDNEQFF. The gene calls are TRBV6-1 and TRBJ2-1, with a possible D match to TRBD1 (6 bases). Trimming left V 6 bases short and J 5 bases short, with 8 bases between. Looked up from germline, CDR1 is MNHNS and CDR2 is SASEGT. This CDR3 has 12 residues.

The rearrangement uses TRBV12-3 or TRBV12-4 and TRBJ1-1; maybe TRBD1 (5 bases). This CDR3 contains 13 residues. Trimming took 7 bases from V and 5 from J, leaving 14 bases between them. The CDR3 sequence: CASTKTERTEAFF. CDR3 nucleotides: TGTGCCAGCACTAAGACAGAAAGGACTGAAGCTTTCTTT.

This clonotype occurred many times. This chain connects TRBV7-9 to TRBJ1-2, with a weak D call TRBD1 (5 bases). The CDR3 sequence is 12 residues long. Trimming took 7 bases from V and 4 from J, leaving 10 bases between them. CDR1 SEHNR and CDR2 FQNEAQ come from the germline V gene (reference sequence). In nucleotides, the CDR3 is TGTGCCAGCACGGGGCGCATCTATGGCTACACCTTC. Translated, it gives CASTGRIYGYTF.

Worth noting for this clonotype: Germline and junction disagree at one end, which may indicate a read error. V and J are TRBV24-1 and TRBJ2-1; D is ambiguous. Germline V gene data show CDR1 as KGHDR and CDR2 as SFDVKD. The CDR3 is 13 amino acids. CDR3 residues: CVTSDLGANEQFF. The CDR3 DNA sequence: TGTGTCACCAGTGATTTAGGCGCGAATGAGCAGTTCTTC.

Many counts were recorded for this clonotype. This chain uses TRBV18 with TRBJ2-5, with 7 bases fitting TRBD1. Losses at the gene ends were 4 bases for V and 5 bases for J; bases not matched to a gene: 13. CDR1 and CDR2 from the germline V gene are KGHSH and LQKENI. CDR3 length: 16 amino acids. In DNA form, the CDR3 reads TGTGCCAGCTCACAAATGGGAAAAGGGGGCATGGAGACCCAGTACTTC. Translated: CASSQMGKGGMETQYF. Supplemented by reference TRBV18 and TRBJ2-5, the full variable domain reads NAGVMQNPRHLVRRRGQEARLRCSPMKGHSHVYWYRQLPEEGLKFMVYLQKENIIDESGMPKERFSAEFPKEGPSILRIQQVVRGDSAAYFCASSQMGKGGMETQYFGPGTRLLVL.

The chain is built from TRBV6-5 and TRBJ1-2; D is uncertain. CDR1 MNHEY and CDR2 SVGAGI come from the germline V gene. This CDR3 contains 13 residues. Trimming stripped 0 bases from V and 7 bases from J, with 9 bases between. The DNA of the CDR3 is TGTGCCAGCAGTTACTCGGGCGGGCTTGGCTACACCTTC. This codes for CASSYSGGLGYTF.

CDR3 protein: CSARNRQDNTGELFF. The CDR3 DNA sequence: TGCAGTGCTAGGAATAGACAGGATAACACCGGGGAGCTGTTTTTT. V gene TRBV20-1 combines with J gene TRBJ2-2, with D perhaps TRBD1 (6 bases). Germline CDR1 DFQATT, CDR2 SNEGSKA (reference sequence). The CDR3 is 15 amino acids. The V and J ends lost 3 bases and 2 bases respectively, with 13 bases between them.

This chain uses TRBV12-3 or TRBV12-4 with TRBJ2-1; no clear D gene. The length of the CDR3 is 11 residues. Trimming took off 3 bases at V and 12 bases at J, with 9 bases between the two ends. CDR3 protein: CASSFGSGQFF. The CDR3 region has the DNA TGTGCCAGCAGTTTTGGATCGGGGCAGTTCTTC.

To note about this clonotype: Since a much larger clone is just one base distant, this may be a read error. The chain is built from TRBV12-3 or TRBV12-4 and TRBJ2-1; TRBD2 might be the D (7 bases). The CDR3 length is 15 residues. Trimming removed 11 bases at V and 7 bases at J, with 24 bases between. The CDR3 loop reads CAGTVRSGGRNEQFF. As DNA, the CDR3 is TGTGCCGGCACCGTAAGGTCCGGGGGGCGAAATGAGCAGTTCTTC.